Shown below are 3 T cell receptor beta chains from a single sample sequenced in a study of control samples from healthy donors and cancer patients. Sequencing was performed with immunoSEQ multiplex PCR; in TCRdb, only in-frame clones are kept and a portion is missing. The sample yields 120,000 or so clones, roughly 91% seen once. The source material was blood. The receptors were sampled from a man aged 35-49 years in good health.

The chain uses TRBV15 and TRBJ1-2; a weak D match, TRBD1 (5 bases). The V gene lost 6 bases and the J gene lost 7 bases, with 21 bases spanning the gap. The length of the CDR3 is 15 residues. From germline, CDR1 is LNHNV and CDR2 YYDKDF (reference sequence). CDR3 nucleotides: TGTGCCACCAGTAAACTCCAGGGAGAATTCGCTGGCTACACCTTC. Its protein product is CATSKLQGEFAGYTF. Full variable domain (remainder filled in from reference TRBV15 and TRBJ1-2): DAMVIQNPRYQVTQFGKPVTLSCSQTLNHNVMYWYQQKSSQAPKLLFHYYDKDFNNEADTPDNFQSRRPNTSFCFLDIRSPGLGDTAMYLCATSKLQGEFAGYTFGSGTRLTVV.

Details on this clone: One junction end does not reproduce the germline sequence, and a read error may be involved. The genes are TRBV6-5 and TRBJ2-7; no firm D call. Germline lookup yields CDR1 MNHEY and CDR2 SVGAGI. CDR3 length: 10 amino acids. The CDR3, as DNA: TGTGCCAGCACCCCATCTCGGACGGTCTTC. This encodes CASTPSRTVF.

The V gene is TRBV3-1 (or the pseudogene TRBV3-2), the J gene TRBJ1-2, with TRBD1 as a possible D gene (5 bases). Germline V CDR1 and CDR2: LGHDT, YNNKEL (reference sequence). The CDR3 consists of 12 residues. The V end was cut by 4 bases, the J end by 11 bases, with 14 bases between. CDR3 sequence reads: CASSRAEGIYTF. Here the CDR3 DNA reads TGTGCCAGCAGCCGGGCTGAGGGGATTTACACCTTC.